This T cell receptor beta chain was profiled in a study of T cells in Graves' hyperthyroidism and ophthalmopathy (dated by TCRdb to about 2019). About the investigation overall: Peripheral blood samples were taken at the time of initial diagnosis, prior to any treatment. In over five Graves' hyperthyroidism patients, the study also compared T-cell repertoires from thyroid tissue with T-cell repertoires from blood. The roughly 94 discovery patients were randomly divided into training and test sets at a 7:3 ratio. To identify TCR V-J signatures that set the groups apart, the researchers used a discovery cohort of 100 patients, made up of 40 to 45 with Graves' ophthalmopathy and approximately 57 with stable Graves' hyperthyroidism. After blood sampling, hyperthyroidism patients were treated with methimazole at a starting dose of 30 mg daily, and ophthalmopathy patients were treated with high-dose intravenous methylprednisolone. Prospective prediction of ophthalmopathy was tested in an independent validation cohort consisting of roughly 19 hyperthyroidism patients and more than 15 patients who later progressed to ophthalmopathy. TCR Vbeta CDR3 sequencing of 135 peripheral blood samples (43 ophthalmopathy, 75 to 80 hyperthyroidism and roughly 17 progressor patients) is reported in the paper. The full study reports these points: In cross-validation, a model built on a 13 V-J signature told ophthalmopathy apart from stable hyperthyroidism with over 85% sensitivity and approximately 84% specificity, and in testing the same model reached 80%/75%. In validation, progression to ophthalmopathy was predicted by the model with roughly 69% sensitivity and around 76% specificity, a median of approximately 6.5 months before onset. No statistical method was used to set the sample size in advance, and investigators knew the group allocation. Most expanded thyroid clonotypes (frequency above 0.001) were also found in blood, which suggests that blood repertoires may mirror thyroid immune responses.

Amplification of TCR beta CDR3 regions was carried out from RNA transcripts. For the first round of RT-PCR on the TCR CDR3, the HTBI primer set was used together with the Qiagen OneStep RT-PCR kit. Libraries were constructed in a second round of multiplex PCR, after which size selection and purification were performed. Paired-end sequencing of the libraries was performed with 100 bp reads on an Illumina HiSeq2000. From the authors' description of their analysis: SOAPnuke was used to process the raw data, throwing out any read that contained adapters or uncalled bases, had a mean Phred below 15, or lacked an exact constant-primer or identifier match. COPE v1.2.5 was used to merge the high-quality paired reads, and each unique nucleotide sequence was defined as a clonotype. Clonotypes were aligned to IMGT TRBV, TRBD and TRBJ reference segments using MiTCR v1.1. The analysis included only V-J combinations with a frequency above 0.0001, which together covered 99% to 99.2% of the repertoires. A TCS score was defined as the ratio between F50 (clonal expansion) and ExV (chaos), using BLOSUM62-based TCRdist between CDR3 peptides within each V-J. Welch's t-statistics and random forest reduced around 520 V-J features to fewer than 15, which were used in a naive Bayes classifier (R e1071). The public reads were reanalyzed by TCRdb: fastp trimming at Q25, MiXCR alignment, in-frame beta chains only. One record per CDR3 amino acid sequence lists the most common genes and DNA. TCRdb, not the original authors, processed these V and J calls. This sample is represented by roughly 400,000 distinct CDR3 sequences; more than 12% of them were singletons. The ten largest clones add up to 28% of the sample.

Ophthalmopathy patients had moderately to severely active disease, with a Clinical Activity Score of 3 or more, a NOSPECS grade of 4 or more, and a disease duration of less than 3 months. Any patient with an uncontrolled infection, another autoimmune disease, pregnancy or lactation was excluded. Clinical symptoms, serum thyroxine and TRAb, thyroid ultrasound, and orbital computed tomography formed the basis for the diagnoses. Ficoll-Paque density gradient centrifugation was used to isolate PBMCs from around 10 ml of fresh peripheral blood. Total RNA was extracted with Trizol reagent, and quality was checked on an Agilent 2100 Bioanalyzer. V is pruned by 0 bases and J by 9 bases, leaving 12 bases of the junction without a gene match. CDR1 and CDR2, looked up from the germline V gene, are SGHDN and FVKESK. From cysteine to phenylalanine, the CDR3 is 17 amino acids long. Only CDR3 DNA is held: 51 bases, read in frame from base 1.

This clonotype showed up many times. The antigen it binds to is not known. No much larger clone exists at a distance of one base, and base qualities are not known. The receptor's source is a middle-aged man with Graves' ophthalmopathy. The receptor chain draws on TRBV14 and TRBJ2-1, and 9 bases in between align with TRBD2. What was sequenced was blood. The nucleotides read TGTGCCAGCAGCCAAGAGATGAGCGGGAGGTTTCTCTCTGAGCAGTTCTTC. This translates into CASSQEMSGRFLSEQFF.